Included here is one T cell receptor beta chain sequence, with context. Trimming pared 6 bases from V and 4 bases from J, leaving 10 bases between. The CDR3 spans 12 residues. The germline V gene encodes CDR1 MNHEY and CDR2 SVGAGI. The record originates from a study of blood T cell repertoires in COVID-19. Study-wide background: T cells, B-cell-depleted T cells, or PBMCs provided the cDNA or gDNA that served as material.

Source study methods: From reference gene primer amplification, estimates of nucleated cell counts were derived. Sequencing used immunoSEQ multiplex PCR; TCRdb keeps in-frame clones, though not all of them. V, J and clone size were drawn from that table, and D and trimming were deduced from the DNA. Of fewer than 500,000 clones listed, about 89% are singletons. V and J are TRBV6-5 and TRBJ2-7; tentatively, D is TRBD1 (6 bases). The sequenced material came from peripheral blood. This TCR was recovered from a woman in her 30s with acute or convalescent COVID-19. This CDR3 is CASRDRPYEQYF. The CDR3 nucleotides read TGTGCCAGCAGGGACAGACCTTACGAGCAGTACTTC.